This is a list of T cell receptor beta chains from one sample in a study of blood T cell repertoires in COVID-19. This table comes from immunoSEQ multiplex PCR, and its TCRdb copy is limited to in-frame clones, with some not included. The repertoire holds roughly 98,000 clones, with around four fifths as singletons. The source material was peripheral blood. The receptor source for this set is a woman aged 65 to 85 with active or convalescent COVID-19. Both conserved end residues are part of each CDR3. The D gene is left open where the match is weak. Size values are once, few and many counts, or a class for expanded clones, and some rows have none.

CDR3 length: 14; V gene: TRBV5-5; clone size: .; D gene: TRBD1; J gene: TRBJ1-1; CDR3 DNA: TGTGCCAGCAGCCCGAGGGACAGCCACACTGAAGCTTTCTTT; CDR3 protein: CASSPRDSHTEAFF
CDR3 length: 14; V gene: TRBV7-8; clone size: once; D gene: .; J gene: TRBJ2-6; CDR3 DNA: TGTGCCAGCAGCCCCAGCTCTGGGGCCAACGTCCTGACTTTC; CDR3 protein: CASSPSSGANVLTF
CDR3 length: 16; V gene: TRBV7-9; clone size: .; D gene: TRBD1; J gene: TRBJ1-4; CDR3 DNA: TGTGCCAGCAGCCCTGCTCCGGGACAGGGCGGGGAAAAACTGTTTTTT; CDR3 protein: CASSPAPGQGGEKLFF
CDR3 length: 14; V gene: TRBV7-2; clone size: .; D gene: .; J gene: TRBJ2-7; CDR3 DNA: TGTGCCAGCAGCTCAGGAGGCAGTTGGTACGAGCAGTACTTC; CDR3 protein: CASSSGGSWYEQYF
CDR3 length: 13; V gene: TRBV2; clone size: .; D gene: TRBD1; J gene: TRBJ1-5; CDR3 DNA: TGTGCCAGCAGAGGGACAGGGGATCAGCCCCAGCATTTT; CDR3 protein: CASRGTGDQPQHF
CDR3 length: 14; V gene: TRBV5-1; clone size: .; D gene: TRBD1; J gene: TRBJ1-1; CDR3 DNA: TGCGCCAGCCGGCTGGACAGGACGAACACTGAAGCTTTCTTT; CDR3 protein: CASRLDRTNTEAFF
CDR3 length: 18; V gene: TRBV28; clone size: .; D gene: TRBD1; J gene: TRBJ1-5; CDR3 DNA: TGTGCCAGCAGTCTTAGCCAGGGGGCTCGTATGAGCAATCAGCCCCAGCATTTT; CDR3 protein: CASSLSQGARMSNQPQHF
CDR3 length: 16; V gene: TRBV4-3; clone size: .; D gene: .; J gene: TRBJ2-5; CDR3 DNA: TGCGCCAGCAGCCATGTCCCCGGGACACGGAAAGAGACCCAGTACTTC; CDR3 protein: CASSHVPGTRKETQYF
CDR3 length: 14; V gene: TRBV7-2; clone size: .; D gene: .; J gene: TRBJ2-2; CDR3 DNA: TGTGCCAGCAGCCGGGACTCCCTCGGGGGGGAGCTGTTTTTT; CDR3 protein: CASSRDSLGGELFF
CDR3 length: 13; V gene: TRBV12-5; clone size: .; D gene: .; J gene: TRBJ1-2; CDR3 DNA: TGTGCTAGTGGTTTGTCCGGTTCTGATGGCTACACCTTC; CDR3 protein: CASGLSGSDGYTF
CDR3 length: 16; V gene: TRBV6-4; clone size: .; D gene: TRBD1; J gene: TRBJ1-3; CDR3 DNA: TGTGCCAGCCCCGCCCCTGAGGGGGCATCTGGAAACACCATATATTTT; CDR3 protein: CASPAPEGASGNTIYF
CDR3 length: 13; V gene: TRBV12-3/TRBV12-4; clone size: .; D gene: .; J gene: TRBJ2-2; CDR3 DNA: TGTGCCAGCAGTTCCTCGAACACCGGGGAGCTGTTTTTT; CDR3 protein: CASSSSNTGELFF
CDR3 length: 16; V gene: TRBV28; clone size: .; D gene: TRBD1; J gene: TRBJ1-4; CDR3 DNA: TGTGCCAGCAGGGTAGGGGGCATTAGCACTAATGAAAAACTGTTTTTT; CDR3 protein: CASRVGGISTNEKLFF
CDR3 length: 13; V gene: TRBV7-8; clone size: .; D gene: .; J gene: TRBJ1-5; CDR3 DNA: TGTGCCAGCAGCTTTGGGAGGGATCAGCCCCAGCATTTT; CDR3 protein: CASSFGRDQPQHF
CDR3 length: 17; V gene: TRBV4-3; clone size: once; D gene: TRBD1; J gene: TRBJ2-2; CDR3 DNA: TGCGCCAGCAGCCAAGATAACAGGGGGAAGTTGTTCGGGGAGCTGTTTTTT; CDR3 protein: CASSQDNRGKLFGELFF
CDR3 length: 14; V gene: TRBV2; clone size: .; D gene: .; J gene: TRBJ1-2; CDR3 DNA: TGTGCCAGCATGGAGTTTCGGGCTAACTATGGCTACACCTTC; CDR3 protein: CASMEFRANYGYTF
CDR3 length: 13; V gene: TRBV11-2; clone size: few; D gene: .; J gene: TRBJ1-2; CDR3 DNA: TGTGCCAGTCGAAAGTTAGCTAACTATGGCTACACCTTC; CDR3 protein: CASRKLANYGYTF
CDR3 length: 14; V gene: TRBV2; clone size: few; D gene: .; J gene: TRBJ1-1; CDR3 DNA: TGTGCCAGCAATAGCGGCAGGGCGAACACTGAAGCTTTCTTT; CDR3 protein: CASNSGRANTEAFF
CDR3 length: 12; V gene: TRBV19; clone size: .; D gene: .; J gene: TRBJ1-2; CDR3 DNA: TGTGCCAGTAGTTCACTATTCTATGGCTACACCTTC; CDR3 protein: CASSSLFYGYTF
CDR3 length: 15; V gene: TRBV5-1; clone size: .; D gene: TRBD2; J gene: TRBJ2-7; CDR3 DNA: TGCGCCAGCAGCTTTGGACTAGCCGGCCATGGCGAGCAGTACTTC; CDR3 protein: CASSFGLAGHGEQYF